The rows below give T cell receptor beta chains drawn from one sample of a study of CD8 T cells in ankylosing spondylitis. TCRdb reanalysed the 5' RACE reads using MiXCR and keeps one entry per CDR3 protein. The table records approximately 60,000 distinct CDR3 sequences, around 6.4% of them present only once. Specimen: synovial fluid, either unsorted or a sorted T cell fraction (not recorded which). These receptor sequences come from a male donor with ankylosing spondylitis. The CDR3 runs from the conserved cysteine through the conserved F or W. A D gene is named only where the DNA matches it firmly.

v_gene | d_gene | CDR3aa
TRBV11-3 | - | CASSPGRGSDNEQFF
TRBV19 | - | CASSMNNGATGELFF
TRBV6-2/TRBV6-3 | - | CASGVAAAYNEQFF
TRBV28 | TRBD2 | CASSTLAGDNTGELFF
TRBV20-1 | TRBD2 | CSASRPGLAGTDTQYF
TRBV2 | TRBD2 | CASRREGLSYEQYF
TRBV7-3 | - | CASSRATRGETQYF
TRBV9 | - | CASSLLGGTYGYTF
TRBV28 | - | CASSTRATSDVDTQYF
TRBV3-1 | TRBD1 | CASSQGQGAGNTEAFF
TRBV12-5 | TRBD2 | CASGSLAGGPDTQYF
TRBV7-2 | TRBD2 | CASSPAGREFGEQYF
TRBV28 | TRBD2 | CASSSAGIAGVYEQYF
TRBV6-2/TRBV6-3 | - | CASQGGFTGELFF
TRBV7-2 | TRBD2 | CASSLRAGGTGELFF
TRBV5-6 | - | CASSLEGWEQYF
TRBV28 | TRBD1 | CASRGPGQGKGEQFF
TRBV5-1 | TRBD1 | CASSMGQGRGAQYF
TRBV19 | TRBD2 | CASSIGGAVGRASNEQFF
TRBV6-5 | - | CASTWADSGANVLTF
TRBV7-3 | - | CASSLGHGGSWELFF
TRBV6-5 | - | CASSYWQGINQPQHF
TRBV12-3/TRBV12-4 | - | CASSFWDPRATRELFF
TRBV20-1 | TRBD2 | CSAYTSGRLTDTQYF
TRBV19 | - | CATATSRGPANVLTF
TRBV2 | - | CASSELDKSYEQYF
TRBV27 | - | CASSQIFRSSYNEQFF
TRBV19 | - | CASSIDGTYEQYF
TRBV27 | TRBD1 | CASSPPGQSEQYF
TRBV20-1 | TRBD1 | CSAAQGDQPQHF
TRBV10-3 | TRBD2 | CAIRLAGETDTQYF
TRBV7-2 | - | CASSLLMTPYEQYF
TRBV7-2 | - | CASSQTSAGYEQYF
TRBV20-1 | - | CSAALRWEQFF
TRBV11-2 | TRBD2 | CASSPPPLADYIDGEQFF
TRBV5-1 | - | CASSFGTGVYEQYF
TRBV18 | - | CASSPNRARTGELFF
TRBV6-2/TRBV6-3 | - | CASSHWETGRRETQYF
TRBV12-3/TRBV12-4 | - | CASSSPGRIAKNIQYF
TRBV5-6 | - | CASSLVVDRVSYEQYF
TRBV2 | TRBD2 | CASSEELADEQFF
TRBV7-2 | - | CASSLVGPEQFF
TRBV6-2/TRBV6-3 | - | CASTIRGREWETQYF
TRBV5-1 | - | CASSFAGSYEQYF
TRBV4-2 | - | CASSQGATTRSDTQYF
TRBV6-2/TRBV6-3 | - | CASSYVSTTGELFF